This T cell receptor beta chain stems from a study of T cells after yellow fever vaccination. In this sample, this clonotype turned up many times. The antigen is undetermined. This CDR3 spans 14 amino acids. Germline CDR1 reads KGHDR; CDR2 reads SFDVKD. V lost 3 bases to trimming and J lost 3 bases, with 7 bases between them. Whole-study results and caveats: The study re-detected most primary-vaccination clones after the booster (roughly 96% CD4, roughly 91% CD8).

TCRdb passed the 5' RACE reads through MiXCR, listing each CDR3 protein once. The sample holds roughly 120,000 distinct CDR3 sequences, 7.2% seen once. Sequencing used CD4+ T cells sorted from PBMCs, obtained around 45 days after the first yellow fever vaccination. This sequence was found in a man between 18 and 29 years old who received the YFV17D yellow fever vaccine. The V call is TRBV24-1, the J call TRBJ2-2; either TRBD1 or TRBD2 may supply D (5 bases each). CDR3 protein: CATSDMGDTGELFF. The CDR3 region has the DNA TGTGCCACCAGTGATATGGGGGACACCGGGGAGCTGTTTTTT.